This TCR beta chain was obtained from a study of T cell responses to AZD1222 COVID-19 vaccine. Sequencing used immunoSEQ multiplex PCR; TCRdb keeps in-frame clones, though not all of them. This sample has about 140,000 clones, with 70% to 90% found just once. Germline CDR1 and CDR2: KGHDR and SFDVKD. The V and J ends lost 6 bases and 2 bases respectively, with 6 bases between them. The CDR3 is made up of 12 amino acids. The TCR was taken from an adult who received the AZD1222 COVID-19 vaccine. Sequencing was performed on peripheral blood, taken 28 days after the second AZD1222 dose. The chain recombines TRBV24-1 with TRBJ1-2; no reliable D call. CDR3 sequence reads: CATSPGNYGYTF. In DNA form, the CDR3 reads TGTGCCACCAGTCCGGGGAACTATGGCTACACCTTC.